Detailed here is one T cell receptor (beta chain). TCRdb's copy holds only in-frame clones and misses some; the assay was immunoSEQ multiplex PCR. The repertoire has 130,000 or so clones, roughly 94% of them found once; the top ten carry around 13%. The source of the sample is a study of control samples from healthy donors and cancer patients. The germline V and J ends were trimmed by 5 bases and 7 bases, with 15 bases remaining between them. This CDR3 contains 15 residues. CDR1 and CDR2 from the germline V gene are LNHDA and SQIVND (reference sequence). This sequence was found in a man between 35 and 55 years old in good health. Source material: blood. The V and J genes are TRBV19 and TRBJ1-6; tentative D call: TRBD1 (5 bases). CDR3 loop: CASSVTPGTNSPLHF. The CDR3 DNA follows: TGTGCCAGTAGTGTCACTCCGGGGACGAATTCACCCCTCCACTTT. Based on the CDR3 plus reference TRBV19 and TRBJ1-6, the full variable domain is DGGITQSPKYLFRKEGQNVTLSCEQNLNHDAMYWYRQDPGQGLRLIYYSQIVNDFQKGDIAEGYSVSREKKESFPLTVTSAQKNPTAFYLCASSVTPGTNSPLHFGNGTRLTVT.